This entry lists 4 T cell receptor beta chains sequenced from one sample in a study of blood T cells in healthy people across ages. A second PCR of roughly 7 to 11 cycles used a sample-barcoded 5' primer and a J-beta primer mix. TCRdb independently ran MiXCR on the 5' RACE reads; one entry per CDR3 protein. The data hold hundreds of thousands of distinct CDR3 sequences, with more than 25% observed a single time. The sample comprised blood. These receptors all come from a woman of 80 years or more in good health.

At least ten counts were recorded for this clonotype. The CDR3 loop is CASSLVLMPRGGSSYNEQFF. Here the CDR3 DNA reads TGTGCCAGCAGTTTAGTTCTAATGCCCCGGGGAGGGTCATCCTACAATGAGCAGTTCTTC. The genes are TRBV28 and TRBJ2-1; 7 bases are a match to TRBD2. The germline V gene encodes CDR1 MDHEN and CDR2 SYDVKM. Trimming cost V 2 bases and J 1 base; bases outside gene matches: 17. CDR3 length equals 20 residues.

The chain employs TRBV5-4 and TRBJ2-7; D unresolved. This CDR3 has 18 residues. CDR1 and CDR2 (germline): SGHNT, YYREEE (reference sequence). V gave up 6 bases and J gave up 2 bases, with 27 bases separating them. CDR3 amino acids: CASTPSLLARPSPYEQYF. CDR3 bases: TGTGCCAGCACCCCATCCCTTCTTGCGCGGCCCTCACCCTACGAGCAGTACTTC. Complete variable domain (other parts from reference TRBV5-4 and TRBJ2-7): ETGVTQSPTHLIKTRGQQVTLRCSSQSGHNTVSWYQQALGQGPQFIFQYYREEENGRGNFPPRFSGLQFPNYSSELNVNALELDDSALYLCASTPSLLARPSPYEQYFGPGTRLTVT.

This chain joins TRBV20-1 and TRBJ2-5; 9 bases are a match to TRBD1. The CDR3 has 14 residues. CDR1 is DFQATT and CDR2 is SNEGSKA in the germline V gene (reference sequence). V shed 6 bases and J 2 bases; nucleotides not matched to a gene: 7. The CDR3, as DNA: TGCAGTGCCCAGCTGGGACAGGGACAAGAGACCCAGTACTTC. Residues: CSAQLGQGQETQYF.

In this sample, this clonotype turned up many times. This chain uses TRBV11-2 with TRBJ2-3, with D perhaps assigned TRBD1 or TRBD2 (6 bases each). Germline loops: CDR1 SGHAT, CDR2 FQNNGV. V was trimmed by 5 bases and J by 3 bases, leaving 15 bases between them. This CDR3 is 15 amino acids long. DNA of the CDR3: TGTGCCAGCAGCACTCCCGGGGGCCGAACAGATACGCAGTATTTT. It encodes CASSTPGGRTDTQYF.